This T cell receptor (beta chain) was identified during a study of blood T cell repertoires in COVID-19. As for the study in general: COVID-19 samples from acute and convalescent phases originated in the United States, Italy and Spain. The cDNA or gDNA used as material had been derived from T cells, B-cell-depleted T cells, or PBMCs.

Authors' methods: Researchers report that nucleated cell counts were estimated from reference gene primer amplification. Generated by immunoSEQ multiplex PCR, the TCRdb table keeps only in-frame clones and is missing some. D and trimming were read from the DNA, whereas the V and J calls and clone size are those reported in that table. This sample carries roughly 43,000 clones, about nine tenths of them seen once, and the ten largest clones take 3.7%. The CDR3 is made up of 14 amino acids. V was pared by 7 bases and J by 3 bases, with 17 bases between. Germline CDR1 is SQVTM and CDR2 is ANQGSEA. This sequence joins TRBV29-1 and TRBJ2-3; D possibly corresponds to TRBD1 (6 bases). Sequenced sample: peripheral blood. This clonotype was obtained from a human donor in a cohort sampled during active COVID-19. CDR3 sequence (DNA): TGCAGCGCGTCGCAGGGGCTAGTTACAGATACGCAGTATTTT. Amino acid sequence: CSASQGLVTDTQYF.